Shown below are 18 T cell receptor beta chains from a single sample sequenced in a study of CD8 T cells in ankylosing spondylitis. TCRdb used MiXCR to reprocess the 5' RACE reads, holding one entry per CDR3 protein. Among under 170,000 distinct CDR3 sequences listed, 40% to 50% were seen once. Sample: synovial fluid, either unsorted or a sorted T cell fraction (not recorded which). These TCRs come from a male donor with ankylosing spondylitis.

This clonotype turned up a few times. The chain joins TRBV27 to TRBJ2-2; D possibly corresponds to TRBD1 (6 bases). The germline CDR1 and CDR2 sequences are MNHEY and SMNVEV (reference sequence). There are 15 residues in the CDR3. Trimming took off 5 bases at V and 0 bases at J, with 10 bases between the two ends. The CDR3: CASSIGTTNTGELFF. CDR3 sequence (DNA): TGTGCCAGCAGTATTGGGACAACGAACACCGGGGAGCTGTTTTTT.

This chain links TRBV9 with TRBJ2-2; weak D call: TRBD2 (5 bases). The germline CDR1 and CDR2 sequences are SGDLS and YYNGEE. The germline V and J ends were trimmed by 4 bases and 1 base, with 20 bases remaining between them. CDR3 length: 18 residues. CDR3 sequence: CASSPPHGVARNTGELFF. The DNA for the CDR3 is TGTGCCAGCAGCCCCCCTCACGGGGTGGCACGGAACACCGGGGAGCTGTTTTTT.

The chain employs TRBV6-1 and TRBJ2-1, with TRBD1 as a possible D gene (7 bases). The CDR3 consists of 17 residues. The germline CDR1 and CDR2 sequences are MNHNS and SASEGT. V was pared by 2 bases and J by 9 bases, with 23 bases between. CDR3 region: CASSEWAGTARGGEQFF. As DNA, the CDR3 is TGTGCCAGCAGTGAATGGGCGGGGACAGCCCGCGGTGGTGAGCAGTTCTTC.

This clonotype was seen repeatedly, ten times or more. This chain uses TRBV19 with TRBJ2-7, with 11 positions matching TRBD1. CDR3 size: 14 residues. V trimming: 8 bases; J trimming: 2 bases; junction bases outside the gene matches: 5. Germline V lookup: CDR1 LNHDA, CDR2 SQIVND (reference sequence). The CDR3 DNA sequence: TGTGCCAGTCGGCCGGGACAGGGGGCCTACGAGCAGTACTTC. This sequence encodes CASRPGQGAYEQYF.

This clonotype appeared a few times. The rearrangement links TRBV7-3 to TRBJ2-1; 7 bases agree with TRBD2. The length of the CDR3 is 16 residues. From germline, CDR1 is SGHTA and CDR2 FQGTGA. V was pared by 2 bases and J by 5 bases, with 9 bases of the junction left unmatched. DNA of the CDR3: TGTGCCAGCAGCTTAGGCTCGTGGGACTATAACAATGAGCAGTTCTTC. This sequence encodes CASSLGSWDYNNEQFF.

V gene TRBV12-3 or TRBV12-4 combines with J gene TRBJ2-2; 11 nucleotides match TRBD2. V dropped 2 bases and J dropped 3; count of bases not matched to a gene: 2. The CDR3 extends over 16 amino acids. The CDR3 protein is CASSLTSGGHTGELFF. In nucleotides, the CDR3 is TGTGCCAGCAGTTTAACTAGCGGGGGCCACACCGGGGAGCTGTTTTTT.

This clonotype was detected once. The rearrangement joins TRBV10-3 to TRBJ2-2; D is ambiguous. This CDR3 contains 14 residues. Germline CDR1 is ENHRY and CDR2 is SYGVKD. V lost 11 bases to trimming and J lost 1 base, with 14 bases between them. CDR3 sequence reads: CAVRTVGNTGELFF. CDR3 bases: TGTGCCGTCCGAACGGTTGGGAACACCGGGGAGCTGTTTTTT.

The chain employs TRBV6-1 and TRBJ1-2; 8 bases align to TRBD1. The germline V gene has CDR1 MNHNS and CDR2 SASEGT. CDR3 length: 14 amino acids. Trimming took 8 bases from V and 5 from J; bases not matched to a gene: 10. Here the CDR3 reads CASFNGQGPYGYTF. The CDR3 DNA sequence: TGTGCCAGCTTTAACGGACAGGGACCTTATGGCTACACCTTC.

The rearrangement uses TRBV11-2 and TRBJ2-7; D remains unclear. CDR3 length: 17 amino acids. CDR1 is SGHAT, CDR2 FQNNGV, per germline. The V end lost 4 bases, the J end lost 2 bases, and 21 bases lay between the germline ends. The CDR3 is CASSSAKWSVVPYEQYF. CDR3 DNA: TGTGCCAGCAGCTCCGCCAAGTGGAGCGTAGTCCCCTACGAGCAGTACTTC.

This clonotype has only a few counts. This sequence joins TRBV27 and TRBJ2-2; TRBD2 matches at 9 bases. J was trimmed by 5 bases and V by 0 bases; bases with no gene match: 4. Germline V gene sequence: CDR1 MNHEY, CDR2 SMNVEV (reference sequence). The CDR3 covers 16 residues. For the CDR3, the DNA is TGTGCCAGCAGTTTATCTAGCGGGAGTTCGACCGGGGAGCTGTTTTTT. Residues: CASSLSSGSSTGELFF.

The chain joins TRBV28 to TRBJ2-3; 8 bases are a match to TRBD2. CDR3 length: 15 residues. V lost 0 bases to trimming and J lost 6 bases; unmatched junction nucleotides: 5. Germline CDR1 reads MDHEN; CDR2 reads SYDVKM. The CDR3 loop is CASSLWRAGEDTQYF. The DNA for the CDR3 is TGTGCCAGCAGTTTATGGCGAGCGGGAGAGGATACGCAGTATTTT. Supplemented by reference TRBV28 and TRBJ2-3, the full variable domain reads DVKVTQSSRYLVKRTGEKVFLECVQDMDHENMFWYRQDPGLGLRLIYFSYDVKMKEKGDIPEGYSVSREKKERFSLILESASTNQTSMYLCASSLWRAGEDTQYFGPGTRLTVL.

V and J are TRBV7-9 and TRBJ2-7; no clear D. Germline values: CDR1 SEHNR, CDR2 FQNEAQ (reference sequence). The length of the CDR3 is 14 residues. V shed 0 bases and J shed 0 bases, with 6 bases lying between them. CDR3 loop: CASSLADNSYEQYF. CDR3 coding DNA: TGTGCCAGCAGCTTAGCAGACAACTCCTACGAGCAGTACTTC.

CDR3 nucleotides: TGCGCCAGCAGCCAAGATAGGTCTGGAACGGCCGCCCTATACGAGCAGTACTTC. Its translation is CASSQDRSGTAALYEQYF. V and J are TRBV4-1 and TRBJ2-7; D remains unclear. The CDR3 has 18 residues. V dropped 0 bases and J dropped 4 bases, with 22 bases sitting between them. The germline V gene has CDR1 MGHRA and CDR2 YSYEKL.

The table lists this clonotype with a count of one. This chain connects TRBV23-1 to TRBJ1-5; D remains unclear. TRBV23-1 is treated as an ORF (open reading frame) with a function not yet certain. V lost 2 bases, J lost 7 bases, and 15 bases lay in between. The CDR3 runs 15 residues. CDR3 in DNA: TGCGCCAGCAGTCAAGTTGGACGGCTCAGACAGCCCCAGCATTTT. Its translation: CASSQVGRLRQPQHF.

This clonotype has more than one count but fewer than ten. The chain links TRBV5-1 to TRBJ2-7, with a possible D match to TRBD1 (6 bases). This CDR3 comprises 14 residues. V was shortened by 4 bases and J by 3 bases, with 14 bases between the two germline ends. Per the germline V gene, CDR1 is SGHRS and CDR2 is YFSETQ. CDR3 sequence: CASSRDTDFYEQYF. CDR3 nucleotide sequence: TGCGCCAGCAGCCGGGACACCGATTTCTACGAGCAGTACTTC.

This clonotype was found many times. V usage is TRBV28 and J usage is TRBJ1-6; 8 bases agree with TRBD1. Looked up from germline, CDR1 is MDHEN and CDR2 is SYDVKM. The V segment lost 4 bases and the J segment 11 bases; nucleotides outside the gene matches: 7. The CDR3 spans 14 residues. CDR3 sequence reads: CASSYKTGATPLHF. CDR3 bases: TGTGCCAGCAGTTATAAGACAGGGGCTACACCCCTCCACTTT.

The chain is built from TRBV7-8 and TRBJ2-5; no clear D. This CDR3 comprises 15 residues. From germline, CDR1 is SGHVS and CDR2 FQNEAQ. With 5 bases removed from V and 5 bases from J, the gap between germline ends came to 18 bases. The CDR3 region is CASSPPAVALETQYF. The CDR3, as DNA: TGTGCCAGCAGCCCCCCCGCGGTAGCTCTGGAGACCCAGTACTTC.

In this sample, this clonotype turned up once. V is TRBV7-9 and J is TRBJ2-7; possibly TRBD1 for D (6 bases). The V end lost 4 bases, the J end lost 3 bases, and 13 bases lay between the germline ends. The CDR3 is made up of 14 amino acids. Germline V gene sequence: CDR1 SEHNR, CDR2 FQNEAQ (reference sequence). The CDR3 DNA reads TGTGCCAGCAGCTCACCGACAGGCTACTACGAGCAGTACTTC. As protein: CASSSPTGYYEQYF.